Listed below are T cell receptor beta chains from one sample, sequenced in a study of blood T cell repertoires in COVID-19. Using immunoSEQ multiplex PCR, the repertoire was profiled, and TCRdb retains in-frame clones only, with some absent. Of about 180,000 clones listed, about four fifths are singletons. The sequencing sample was made of peripheral blood. These receptors all stem from a woman in her seventies with acute or convalescent COVID-19. Both conserved end residues are part of each CDR3. A D gene is named only where the DNA matches it firmly. Only some rows state a clone size, as once, few, many or a class for expanded clones.

D	size	J	V	DNA	CDR3
TRBD2	few	TRBJ2-7	TRBV18	TGTGCCAGCTCACCATCGGGGGGGCCTGGGGGCAGGCAGTACTTC	CASSPSGGPGGRQYF
.	few	TRBJ2-2	TRBV29-1	TGCAGCGCAGGGGAAACCGGGGAGCTGTTTTTT	CSAGETGELFF
TRBD2	.	TRBJ2-3	TRBV6-6	TGTGCCTCCGGGACTAGCGGGACAGATACGCAGTATTTT	CASGTSGTDTQYF
TRBD2	.	TRBJ2-1	TRBV6-6	TGTGCCAGCAGTCCCCTATTTACCGGAGGGACTAGGGATGAGCAGTTCTTC	CASSPLFTGGTRDEQFF
TRBD2	.	TRBJ2-5	TRBV3-1/TRBV3-2	TGTGCCTGTAAGCAGCGGGAGTCGCGGGAGACCCAGTACTTC	CACKQRESRETQYF
.	.	TRBJ1-6	TRBV4-2	TGTGCCAGCAGCCCAGCGGCCACGGGGATAACTCAATGGTATTCACCCCTCCACTTT	CASSPAATGITQWYSPLHF
.	.	TRBJ2-1	TRBV28	TGTGCCAGCAGCCCCGACAGAGCCTCCTACAATGAGCAGTTCTTC	CASSPDRASYNEQFF
.	.	TRBJ2-7	TRBV6-2/TRBV6-3	TGTGCCAGCAGTTACCAGGTATACGAGCAGTACTTC	CASSYQVYEQYF
.	.	TRBJ2-3	TRBV28	TGTGCCAGCCTTATGCGTCTGTCAGGCCGCACAGATACGCAGTATTTT	CASLMRLSGRTDTQYF
TRBD2	.	TRBJ2-2	TRBV11-2	TGTGCCAGCAGCCCCGGGACTAGCGGGGGGACGGACACCGGGGAGCTGTTTTTT	CASSPGTSGGTDTGELFF
.	many	TRBJ1-6	TRBV5-6	TGTGCCAGCCCTCCAGAGGGAAATTCACCCCTCCACTTT	CASPPEGNSPLHF
TRBD1	.	TRBJ1-1	TRBV28	TGTGCCAGCGGGACAGGCGGTATGAACACTGAAGCTTTCTTT	CASGTGGMNTEAFF
.	.	TRBJ1-2	TRBV4-2	TGTGCCAGCAGCCAAGACTCGGGTTCCTATGGCTACACCTTC	CASSQDSGSYGYTF
TRBD1	.	TRBJ2-4	TRBV7-2	TGTGCCAGCAGCTTCCGAGGGGGCATAGCCAAAAACATTCAGTACTTC	CASSFRGGIAKNIQYF
TRBD2	.	TRBJ2-3	TRBV19	TGTGCCAGTAGTGGGGGACTAGCGGGGGGTCACCCTAGCACAGATACGCAGTATTTT	CASSGGLAGGHPSTDTQYF
TRBD2	.	TRBJ2-7	TRBV3-1/TRBV3-2	TGTGCCAGCAGCCCGGGACTAGTCCTAAATACCGAGCAGTACTTC	CASSPGLVLNTEQYF
.	.	TRBJ1-1	TRBV27	TGTGCCAGCAGTTGGGGACTGGGGATGATAGGACCCCACACTGAAGCTTTCTTT	CASSWGLGMIGPHTEAFF
.	.	TRBJ2-7	TRBV19	TGTGCCAGTAGTATCGCGGGTTTCCCCGGCCACGAGCAGTACTTC	CASSIAGFPGHEQYF
.	few	TRBJ1-3	TRBV24-1	TGTGCCACCTCAAATTCTGGAAACACCATATATTTT	CATSNSGNTIYF
TRBD1	.	TRBJ1-2	TRBV5-4	TGTGCCAGCAGCTTACCTACAGGGGTAGACTATGGCTACACCTTC	CASSLPTGVDYGYTF
TRBD1	.	TRBJ1-2	TRBV27	TGTGCCAGCAGCCCCGACAGGGATGGCTATGGCTACACCTTC	CASSPDRDGYGYTF
.	.	TRBJ1-3	TRBV15	TGTGCCACCAGCTCGGGTAACGGAAACACCATATATTTT	CATSSGNGNTIYF
.	.	TRBJ2-3	TRBV6-2/TRBV6-3	TGTGCCAGCAGCTGGAGCGATACGCAGTATTTT	CASSWSDTQYF
TRBD1	.	TRBJ2-7	TRBV9	TGTGCCAGCAGCTCCCAGACAGGGTCTTACGAGCAGTACTTC	CASSSQTGSYEQYF
.	.	TRBJ1-3	TRBV7-8	TGTGCCAGCAGCCTTGACTCGGGAAACACCATATATTTT	CASSLDSGNTIYF
TRBD2	.	TRBJ2-5	TRBV15	TGTGCCACCGACCACGGGACTAGCCTCGAGACCCAGTACTTC	CATDHGTSLETQYF
.	.	TRBJ2-3	TRBV7-9	TGTGCCAGCAGCGAAACTACCCCAGCCGCCACAGATACGCAGTATTTT	CASSETTPAATDTQYF
TRBD2	.	TRBJ2-1	TRBV6-4	TGTGCCAGCAGTGAAACTAGCGACTCCTACAATGAGCAGTTCTTC	CASSETSDSYNEQFF
.	.	TRBJ1-3	TRBV19	TGTGCCAGTCGACAGGACAACTCTGGAAACACCATATATTTT	CASRQDNSGNTIYF
TRBD1	.	TRBJ1-6	TRBV5-6	TGTGCCAGCAGCTCAAGCTCGGACAGGGGAGATTATAATTCACCCCTCCACTTT	CASSSSSDRGDYNSPLHF
.	.	TRBJ2-5	TRBV28	TGTGCCAGCAGTCCTTTCTACCCCGTGGGGGGGGCTCGCCAAGAGACCCAGTACTTC	CASSPFYPVGGARQETQYF
.	.	TRBJ1-1	TRBV27	TGTGCCAGCAGTTTGCCAGGGTCGAACACTGAAGCTTTCTTT	CASSLPGSNTEAFF
TRBD2	.	TRBJ2-7	TRBV4-2	TGTGCCAGCAGCCCCAGAAGCGGGGGGGCCTCCTACGAGCAGTACTTC	CASSPRSGGASYEQYF
TRBD1	.	TRBJ1-2	TRBV29-1	TGCAGCGTTGAAGAGGGACAGGGGAATGGCTACACCTTC	CSVEEGQGNGYTF
TRBD1	once	TRBJ1-1	TRBV5-4	TGTGCCAGCAGCGGCAGGGGGCCGAACACTGAAGCTTTCTTT	CASSGRGPNTEAFF
TRBD1	.	TRBJ1-1	TRBV5-8	TGTGCCAGCAGCTTAAGTGGGCAGGGGGCCTCGAACACTGAAGCTTTCTTT	CASSLSGQGASNTEAFF
TRBD1	.	TRBJ2-3	TRBV10-3	TGTGCCATCAGTGAGTCGGACAGGGGCACAGATACGCAGTATTTT	CAISESDRGTDTQYF
.	few	TRBJ1-1	TRBV6-5	TGTGCCAGCAGTTGGACAGAAATGAACACTGAAGCTTTCTTT	CASSWTEMNTEAFF
.	once	TRBJ2-5	TRBV19	TGTGCCAGTAGTATATCTGCAGGGTTGGGAGAGACCCAGTACTTC	CASSISAGLGETQYF
TRBD1	once	TRBJ1-2	TRBV18	TGTGCCAGCTCACGGGACAGGGAGTATGGCTACACCTTC	CASSRDREYGYTF
.	once	TRBJ1-6	TRBV27	TGTGCCAGCAGTTTCAAACAGTCCAACTCCTATAATTCACCCCTCCACTTT	CASSFKQSNSYNSPLHF
.	.	TRBJ2-1	TRBV10-3	TGTGCCATCAGTGGGGTTTCCGGGGAGGCCAATGAGCAGTTCTTC	CAISGVSGEANEQFF
.	.	TRBJ2-3	TRBV5-1	TGCGCCAGCAGCCGAGGAGGGAAGGATACGCAGTATTTT	CASSRGGKDTQYF
.	.	TRBJ1-2	TRBV27	TGTGCCAGCTCACCGGGAAGCGACTATGGCTACACCTTC	CASSPGSDYGYTF
TRBD1	.	TRBJ1-4	TRBV7-9	TGTGCCAGCAGCCAGGGGGCAACTAATGAAAAACTGTTTTTT	CASSQGATNEKLFF
TRBD2	once	TRBJ2-3	TRBV10-3	TGTGCCATCAGTGGGGCGGGGGGGCTTCGCACAGATACGCAGTATTTT	CAISGAGGLRTDTQYF
TRBD1	.	TRBJ2-5	TRBV5-1	TGCGCCAGCAGCCACAGGGGTCAAGAGACCCAGTACTTC	CASSHRGQETQYF
TRBD1	.	TRBJ1-1	TRBV19	TGTGCCAGTAGTCCCGGGACAGAGGCTTTCTTT	CASSPGTEAFF